Listed below are T cell receptor beta chains from one sample, sequenced in a study of regulatory T cells in long-lasting Graves disease. TCRdb reprocessed the multiplex PCR reads via MiXCR and lists one record per CDR3 protein. The sample comprises approximately 480,000 distinct CDR3 sequences, roughly 16% of which are singletons, and 10% to 15% rests with the top ten. These data were also reused for a study on T cells in Graves' hyperthyroidism and ophthalmopathy.

The input for sequencing was peripheral blood mononuclear cells (PBMCs), taken at new diagnosis, from a patient treated with antithyroid drugs. The source is a man between 40 and 49 years old with Graves disease. CDR3s include the opening cysteine and the closing phenylalanine or tryptophan. The D gene is left open where the match is weak. Expanded clones get a size class; other rows say once, few or many, or leave the size out.

CDR3 DNA,CDR3 protein,V gene,J gene,clone size,D gene
TGTGCCAGCAGTGGATCTACATTGAACACTGAAGCTTTCTTT,CASSGSTLNTEAFF,TRBV6-1,TRBJ1-1,many,-
TGTGCCAGCAGCCTTCAGACAGGTACCGGGGAGCTGTTTTTT,CASSLQTGTGELFF,TRBV3-1,TRBJ2-2,many,-
TGTGCCTGGAGTCGTGACAATCAAGAGACCCAGTACTTC,CAWSRDNQETQYF,TRBV30,TRBJ2-5,-,-
TGCGCCAGCAGCATCGGACTAGTTGGCAATGAGCAGTTCTTC,CASSIGLVGNEQFF,TRBV5-1,TRBJ2-1,few,TRBD2
TGTGCCAGCAGTTCGACTAGCGGGGCTTGGGAGCAGTACTTC,CASSSTSGAWEQYF,TRBV27,TRBJ2-7,-,TRBD2
TGTGCCAGCAGTTTAGGGACTAGTCCAGATACGCAGTATTTT,CASSLGTSPDTQYF,TRBV6-5,TRBJ2-3,-,TRBD2
-,CASRGGIGANVLTFGAARETQYF,TRBV7-2,TRBJ2-5,-,-
TGCGCCAGCAGCTTAGAGCGGGAGGGCCGCGGGGCCAACGTCCTGACTTTC,CASSLEREGRGANVLTF,TRBV5-1,TRBJ2-6,-,TRBD2
TGCGCCAGCAGCTCGGGACAGGGTGTTCGTTCCTACGAGCAGTACTTC,CASSSGQGVRSYEQYF,TRBV5-1,TRBJ2-7,many,TRBD1
TGTGCCAGCAGCTTACGAGCGGGAGGCCTCGAGCAGTACTTC,CASSLRAGGLEQYF,TRBV7-9,TRBJ2-7,-,TRBD2
TGTGCCAGCACCTCTCCCGGGGGGCAGAGCATTCAGTACTTC,CASTSPGGQSIQYF,TRBV12-3/TRBV12-4,TRBJ2-4,many,-
TGTGCCAGCAGGTCACTACAGGGGGCTTTATACGAGCAGTACTTC,CASRSLQGALYEQYF,TRBV11-2,TRBJ2-7,few,TRBD1
TGTGCCTGGAGCGGACAGAGCACAGATACGCAGTATTTT,CAWSGQSTDTQYF,TRBV30,TRBJ2-3,many,-
TGCAGCGTTGGAAGGGGGAGGGACACCGGGGAGCTGTTTTTT,CSVGRGRDTGELFF,TRBV29-1,TRBJ2-2,-,-
TGCAGCGGCAGGGACGGATCGGGTGGGGGTTTT,CSGRDGSGGGF,TRBV29-1,TRBJ1-1,few,-
TGCAGTGCTGGGCCCCGGACAGGGCCTGAAGCTTTCTTT,CSAGPRTGPEAFF,TRBV20-1,TRBJ1-1,-,TRBD1
TGCAGCGCTGTGGGACAGGGCGTCACTGAAGCTTTCTTT,CSAVGQGVTEAFF,TRBV29-1,TRBJ1-1,many,TRBD1
TGCGCCAGCAGCAGCGGACAAAGCGGGGGGCCGCAGTATTTT,CASSSGQSGGPQYF,TRBV5-1,TRBJ2-3,-,TRBD2
TGCGCCAGCAGCTTGGAAGGGACGGAGAAGAAAGCTTTCTTT,CASSLEGTEKKAFF,TRBV5-1,TRBJ1-1,once,-
TGTGCCAGCTCACTCGGCCTCCGGGATACGCAGTATTTT,CASSLGLRDTQYF,TRBV18,TRBJ2-3,many,-
TGTGCCAGCTCACCGGGGTCTACAGGGGTATCCTATAATTCACCCCTCCACTTT,CASSPGSTGVSYNSPLHF,TRBV18,TRBJ1-6,-,TRBD1
TGCAGCGGGACGACCGACACAGATACGCAGTATTTT,CSGTTDTDTQYF,TRBV29-1,TRBJ2-3,many,-
TGTGCCAGCACCCTGGAGGGACGGAACCTCCACGAGCAGTACTTC,CASTLEGRNLHEQYF,TRBV27,TRBJ2-7,many,-
TGTGCCAGCAGTGAGACAGGGGGCTGGGAGCAGTTCTTC,CASSETGGWEQFF,TRBV2,TRBJ2-1,-,TRBD1
TGTGCCAGCAATCCCCCGGGACAGGGGAACTATGGCTACACCTTC,CASNPPGQGNYGYTF,TRBV6-2/TRBV6-3,TRBJ1-2,few,TRBD1
TGTGCCAGCAGCTCAAGGGGCGGGAGTGGATACGAGCAGTACTTC,CASSSRGGSGYEQYF,TRBV7-2,TRBJ2-7,-,TRBD2
TGTGCCAGCAGCTCGGGCGGGGGGAGCCAGCCCCAGCATTTT,CASSSGGGSQPQHF,TRBV7-9,TRBJ1-5,-,-
TGTGCCAGTAGTATAGTGGGCGGCAGACCATATAGCAATCAGCCCCAGCATTTT,CASSIVGGRPYSNQPQHF,TRBV19,TRBJ1-5,-,-
TGTGCCAGCAGCGGAGAGGGACGGACGATCCTTCGCGAGCAGTACTTC,CASSGEGRTILREQYF,TRBV7-9,TRBJ2-7,few,-
TGTGCCTGGAGTCCCCCCTTAAGTACAGGGGGAGGCACTGAAGCTTTCTTT,CAWSPPLSTGGGTEAFF,TRBV30,TRBJ1-1,few,TRBD1
TGTGCCAGCAGCGCCCGGGACAGGTTTTCCTACGAGCAGTACTTC,CASSARDRFSYEQYF,TRBV13,TRBJ2-7,many,TRBD1
TGTGCCAGCAGCTTAACCACAGGGGGCTACACCGGGGAGCTGTTTTTT,CASSLTTGGYTGELFF,TRBV7-9,TRBJ2-2,many,TRBD1
TGTGCCAGCAGTGAGAATCAGCCCCAGCATTTT,CASSENQPQHF,TRBV28,TRBJ1-5,many,-
TGCAGTGCTAGAGATCAGGAGGGAAACACTGAAGCTTTCTTT,CSARDQEGNTEAFF,TRBV20-1,TRBJ1-1,many,-
TGTGCCAGCAGTGAATCGGTAGCTAACTATGGCTACACCTTC,CASSESVANYGYTF,TRBV25-1,TRBJ1-2,-,-
TGTGCCAGCAGTGAGGAGGCCCCTGGATCTTACGAGCAGTACTTC,CASSEEAPGSYEQYF,TRBV25-1,TRBJ2-7,few,-
TGTGCCAGCAGTTGGGAGGTCCACACAGATACGCAGTATTTT,CASSWEVHTDTQYF,TRBV28,TRBJ2-3,many,-
TGTGCCAGCTCTGTATCGTCCTACGAGCTGTACTTC,CASSVSSYELYF,TRBV6-1,TRBJ2-7,few,-
TGCGCCAGCAGCTCCAAAACTGGGTCGGGCAAGGGAAACATTCAGTACTTC,CASSSKTGSGKGNIQYF,TRBV5-1,TRBJ2-4,many,-
TGTGCCAGCAGCATCCGACGGGGTCGCACAGATACGCAGTATTTT,CASSIRRGRTDTQYF,TRBV5-1,TRBJ2-3,many,-
TGTGCCACCGGGTACACTGAAGCTTTCTTT,CATGYTEAFF,TRBV19,TRBJ1-1,few,-
TGTGCCAGCAAAGACCGAGGGTCGTCAGATACGCAGTATTTT,CASKDRGSSDTQYF,TRBV28,TRBJ2-3,many,-